This T cell receptor (beta chain) originates from a study of T cell responses to AZD1222 COVID-19 vaccine. Study overall: Doses given second, at about 4 or about 12 weeks, were pooled.

The CDR3 covers 13 residues. Germline values: CDR1 SGHTS, CDR2 YDEGEE. V was clipped by 5 bases and J by 1 base, with 9 bases between them. Study findings and constraints: There were vaccine-associated CD4 TCRs across spike, dominant at 160-218 and 743-854. Regions left unmutated in variants are reportedly the target of nearly half of spike-specific TCRs.

With regard to this clone: Its antigen remains unidentified.

Method: immunoSEQ multiplex PCR; TCRdb's copy keeps in-frame clones and lacks some. The sample records about 120,000 clones, roughly 90% being singletons. Specimen: peripheral blood, collected on day 0 of AZD1222 vaccination. The chain recombines TRBV5-8 with TRBJ2-5; weak D call: TRBD2 (6 bases). The clonotype comes from an adult in good health. The CDR3 DNA is TGTGCCAGCAGGTGGGGGGTCCAAGAGACCCAGTACTTC. Its protein product is CASRWGVQETQYF.